The present TCR beta chain was sequenced within a study of shared clonotypes between healthy human individuals. The donors were all Caucasian adults (living in Nashville, Tennessee). V lost 5 bases to trimming and J lost 6 bases; unmatched junction nucleotides: 14. The germline gives CDR1 SEHNR, CDR2 FQNEAQ (reference sequence). The CDR3 runs 19 residues. Repertoires were generated with immunoSEQ multiplex PCR, while TCRdb's copy carries only in-frame clones and drops some. The sample carries 400,000 to 500,000 clones, around 78% recorded once. The gene calls are TRBV7-9 and TRBJ2-1; TRBD2 matches at 15 bases. This receptor was obtained from a woman aged 40 to 50 in good health. Some clones in this sample may be carry-over from other donors' samples. What was sequenced was PBMCs. The CDR3 loop is CASSDPRTSGRAGGNEQFF. The CDR3 DNA follows: TGTGCCAGCAGCGACCCACGGACTAGCGGGAGGGCCGGGGGCAATGAGCAGTTCTTC. The full variable domain, its missing parts supplied by reference TRBV7-9 and TRBJ2-1, is DTGVSQNPRHKITKRGQNVTFRCDPISEHNRLYWYRQTLGQGPEFLTYFQNEAQLEKSRLLSDRFSAERPKGSFSTLEIQRTEQGDSAMYLCASSDPRTSGRAGGNEQFFGPGTRLTVL.